The 20 T cell receptor beta chains given below trace back to one sample, sequenced in a study of T cells expressing NK-cell markers. With the 5' RACE reads reprocessed, TCRdb shows one record per CDR3 protein and no DNA. The table lists about 160,000 distinct CDR3 sequences. Sequencing was performed on blood T cells: a sorted CD56 or NKG2C T cell subset, CD4+ or CD8+ T cells, or bulk PBMC T cells (not recorded which). The receptors were gathered from a woman aged 18 to 75 in good health.

The genes are TRBV5-6 and TRBJ1-1; with no DNA, the TCRdb D assignment of TRBD1 cannot be verified. CDR3 length: 15 residues. Germline V gene lookup returns CDR1 SGHDT and CDR2 YYEEEE. The CDR3 protein is CASSLGGGDGTEAFF.

The rearrangement joins TRBV5-1 to TRBJ2-1; TCRdb names TRBD2, which stays unverified in the absence of DNA. Germline V gives CDR1 SGHRS, CDR2 YFSETQ. The CDR3 loop spans 17 amino acids. CDR3 protein: CASSFRWSEREGPEQFF.

This chain links TRBV7-3 with TRBJ2-2; TCRdb lists TRBD1, though no DNA is available to test this call. Germline CDR1 reads SGHTA; CDR2 reads FQGTGA. There are 12 residues in the CDR3. The CDR3: CASSLGGTELFF. The variable domain in full, with the rest retrieved from reference TRBV7-3 and TRBJ2-2, is GAGVSQTPSNKVTEKGKYVELRCDPISGHTALYWYRQSLGQGPEFLIYFQGTGAADDSGLPNDRFFAVRPEGSVSTLKIQRTERGDSAVYLCASSLGGTELFFGEGSRLTVL.

This chain uses TRBV30 with TRBJ1-5. The CDR3 has 14 amino acids. Germline loops: CDR1 GTSNPN, CDR2 SVGIG (reference sequence). The CDR3 sequence: CAWKGTYSNQPQHF.

The genes are TRBV6-2 or TRBV6-3 and TRBJ1-5; TCRdb selects TRBD1, and the lack of DNA leaves this call unchecked. This CDR3 region has 14 residues. Germline loops: CDR1 MNHEY, CDR2 SVGEGT. Here the CDR3 reads CASSSRGPGQPQHF.

The rearrangement links TRBV7-6 to TRBJ1-6; the D gene TCRdb calls, TRBD1, cannot be checked with no DNA. This CDR3 is built from 16 residues. Per the germline V gene, CDR1 is SGHVS and CDR2 is FNYEAQ. CDR3 amino acids: CASSLDRRKNNSPLHF.

This chain joins TRBV7-2 and TRBJ2-5; no DNA is available, so the TRBD2 call from TCRdb remains unchecked. CDR1 and CDR2 (germline): SGHTA, FQGNSA. The CDR3 is 17 amino acids. The CDR3 protein is CASSFLVPSGGQETQYF.

V is TRBV3-1 and J is TRBJ2-5; TCRdb calls TRBD2, which cannot be checked without DNA. In germline, CDR1 is LGHDT, CDR2 YNNKEL (reference sequence). This CDR3 contains 15 residues. This CDR3 is CASTSRGGLQETQYF.

This chain's CDR3 is CASSLREGQRTDTQYF. This chain joins TRBV7-8 and TRBJ2-3; with no DNA, the TCRdb D assignment of TRBD2 cannot be verified. This CDR3 contains 16 residues. The germline V gene has CDR1 SGHVS and CDR2 FQNEAQ. The entire variable domain, with the rest obtained from reference TRBV7-8 and TRBJ2-3, is as follows: GAGVSQSPRYKVAKRGQDVALRCDPISGHVSLFWYQQALGQGPEFLTYFQNEAQLDKSGLPSDRFFAERPEGSVSTLKIQRTQQEDSAVYLCASSLREGQRTDTQYFGPGTRLTVL.

The rearrangement uses TRBV11-1 and TRBJ1-2. CDR3 size: 13 residues. The germline V gene has CDR1 SGHAT and CDR2 FQDESV (reference sequence). CDR3 sequence: CASSSTSFGGYTF.

CDR3 region: CASSLAGQPSNYGYTF. V is TRBV5-1 and J is TRBJ1-2; the TCRdb D gene call, TRBD1, has no DNA to confirm it. The CDR3 sequence is 16 residues long. Germline V CDR1 and CDR2: SGHRS, YFSETQ.

This chain uses TRBV5-1 with TRBJ1-2. The CDR3 sequence is 15 residues long. Germline V gives CDR1 SGHRS, CDR2 YFSETQ. The CDR3 loop reads CASSLGTGEDYGYTF.

According to its frequency, this clonotype is medium-sized. The chain recombines TRBV20-1 with TRBJ2-5; TCRdb lists TRBD2, though no DNA is available to test this call. CDR1 is DFQATT, CDR2 SNEGSKA, per germline (reference sequence). The CDR3 runs 13 residues. CDR3 in amino acids: CSASSGSPETQYF.

J is TRBJ1-2 and V is TRBV5-4; the D call from TCRdb, TRBD1, cannot be confirmed without DNA. Germline values: CDR1 SGHNT, CDR2 YYREEE (reference sequence). This CDR3 has 15 residues. The CDR3 loop is CASSLATGKDYGYTF.

This chain connects TRBV7-2 to TRBJ2-5; there is no DNA to check the TCRdb D call of TRBD2. The CDR3 is 16 amino acids. Germline assignment: CDR1 SGHTA and CDR2 FQGNSA. The CDR3 reads CASSLDLAGRKETQYF.

The gene calls are TRBV6-5 and TRBJ2-2; TCRdb outputs TRBD1, but without DNA this stays unchecked. This CDR3 spans 20 amino acids. The germline V gene has CDR1 MNHEY and CDR2 SVGAGI. The CDR3 is CASSYKPRDRTFANTGELFF.

The chain couples TRBV28 to TRBJ2-5; TCRdb's D call, TRBD2, is unchecked because there is no DNA. The length of the CDR3 is 15 residues. Germline V CDR1 and CDR2: MDHEN, SYDVKM. The chain's CDR3 is CASLLAGTQEETQYF.

CDR3 protein: CASSIDPLVHEQYF. This chain uses TRBV19 with TRBJ2-7; with no DNA, the TCRdb D assignment of TRBD2 cannot be verified. The CDR3 covers 14 residues. Looked up from germline, CDR1 is LNHDA and CDR2 is SQIVND (reference sequence). Complete variable domain (other parts from reference TRBV19 and TRBJ2-7): DGGITQSPKYLFRKEGQNVTLSCEQNLNHDAMYWYRQDPGQGLRLIYYSQIVNDFQKGDIAEGYSVSREKKESFPLTVTSAQKNPTAFYLCASSIDPLVHEQYFGPGTRLTVT.

The chain employs TRBV20-1 and TRBJ1-6. The CDR3 contains 11 residues. Germline V gene data show CDR1 as DFQATT and CDR2 as SNEGSKA (reference sequence). CDR3 protein: CSARLNSPLHF.

The chain couples TRBV7-2 to TRBJ2-3; TCRdb returns TRBD2, unconfirmable since there is no DNA. The CDR3 runs to 17 residues. Germline V gene data show CDR1 as SGHTA and CDR2 as FQGNSA. The chain's CDR3 is CASTTLGVRTSQDTQYF.